This passage covers 2 T cell receptor beta chains from one sample sequenced in a study of OX40 agonist ivuxolimab in advanced cancers. Generated by immunoSEQ multiplex PCR, the TCRdb table keeps only in-frame clones and is missing some. The sample carries fewer than 50,000 clones, 75% to 90% recorded once. Source: CD4+ or CD8+ T cells sorted from blood, taken in a trial of the OX40 agonist ivuxolimab. Receptors were obtained from an adult with an advanced solid tumor such as melanoma, head and neck, liver or kidney cancer.

The rearrangement links TRBV9 to TRBJ1-2, with TRBD1 matching over 10 bases. The V gene end was trimmed by 4 bases and the J gene end by 8 bases; junction bases not matched to a gene: 8. The CDR3 has 14 amino acids. Germline CDR1 is SGDLS and CDR2 is YYNGEE. CDR3 nucleotide sequence: TGTGCCAGCAGCCCCTCGGGGACAGGGGTAGGCTACACCTTC. This codes for CASSPSGTGVGYTF.

V is TRBV28 and J is TRBJ2-5; TRBD1 matches at 9 bases. The CDR3 totals 12 residues. V was clipped by 5 bases and J by 5 bases; unmatched bases: 0. CDR1 is MDHEN, CDR2 SYDVKM, per germline. This CDR3 is CASSGQGETQYF. The CDR3 bases are TGTGCCAGCAGTGGACAGGGGGAGACCCAGTACTTC.